This T cell receptor (beta chain) was sequenced for a study of blood T cell repertoires in COVID-19 (dated by TCRdb to 2019 to 2021). For the study in its entirety: The collaborator samples originated in the United States, Italy and Spain and spanned the acute and convalescent phases of COVID-19. The material from the prospective study consisted of cDNA or gDNA derived from T cells, B-cell-depleted T cells, or PBMCs. Subjects who had been exposed to COVID-19, were actively infected with it, or had recovered from it provided the deeply sampled blood TCRbeta repertoires that made up the dataset. The repertoires were made available in a free public database intended to serve as a resource for research on the immune response to SARS-CoV-2. Samples came from the ongoing ImmuneRACE study (first 160 participants) plus 1,254 subjects from 6 global collaborators. The sample metadata nearly always contained a de-identified subject ID, COVID-19 status, age in years and sex. Where HLA class I and class II types were available, the types were taken from metadata supplied by the sample provider, not from assay-based typing.

TCRbeta CDR3 regions were amplified from genomic DNA by means of the immunoSEQ Assay, a bias-controlled multiplex PCR. The authors' analysis ran thus. Within the assay, amplification of reference gene primers was used to estimate how many nucleated cells each sample contained. To quantify the absolute abundance of each unique TCRbeta CDR3 rearrangement, sequence reads were collapsed and filtered. For each sample, productive Simpson clonality was calculated as the square root of Simpson's diversity index over productive rearrangements. The table was pulled from immuneACCESS by TCRdb, which kept in-frame rearrangements only. Such tables lose some clones; where checked, under half of the loss comes from unresolved V genes, and the rest has no known cause. D and trimming were read from the DNA, whereas the V and J calls and clone size are those reported in that table. The sample table contains 350,000 or so clones; only one count was recorded for roughly nine tenths of them. The ten largest clones take up under 20% of the sample.

Broad study findings and their caveats: Clinical and demographic metadata were provided uncurated, with the amount varying by source and participant.

Participants in the prospective study were aged 18 to 89 years, lived in about two dozen United States geographic areas, and enrolled through a virtual design. In the prospective study, cohorts were assigned on the basis of participant-reported clinical history obtained from a screening survey and a study questionnaire. ImmuneRACE Cohort 3 recovered participants were defined by two consecutive negative NP/OP PCR tests, healthcare professional clearance, or symptom resolution. Each participant in the prospective study had whole blood, serum and a nasopharyngeal or oropharyngeal swab collected by mobile phlebotomists. Participants in the prospective study had the option to provide additional blood draws and questionnaires over a roughly 2-month period. Blood samples from the prospective study were shipped frozen or at room temperature prior to DNA extraction. With regard to this clone: It has no known antigen specificity. Nothing much larger sits one base from this clone, and base qualities are not available.

The CDR3 covers 13 residues, taking in both the cysteine and the phenylalanine. Only the CDR3 region is kept as DNA, spanning 39 bases read in frame from base 1. V sheds 1 base and J sheds 6 bases, leaving 7 bases between their ends. The germline V gene gives CDR1 as SGHAT and CDR2 as FQNNGV. The source material was PBMCs or T cells enriched from blood (not recorded which). Rearrangement joined TRBV11-2 to TRBJ2-1; the D gene is possibly TRBD2, with 6 bases matching. The TCR originated in a woman in her twenties or thirties who had recovered from COVID-19. The CDR3 reads CASSLGRGNEQFF. The sequenced DNA is TGTGCCAGCAGCTTAGGGCGGGGCAATGAGCAGTTCTTC.